The clone carrying this TCR beta chain was found many times. Its antigen is not identified. TCRdb re-analysed the reads in MiXCR, keeping a single row per CDR3 protein. The sample lists 200,000 to 300,000 distinct CDR3 sequences; roughly an eighth were seen once. CDR3 size: 11 residues. In germline, CDR1 is MDHEN, CDR2 SYDVKM. Trimming cost V 6 bases and J 5 bases, with 7 bases left between them. The record originates from a study of T cell repertoires in cytomegalovirus infection. As for the study in general: An indication of both CMV infection and matching HLA type came from public TCR beta signatures.

Study conclusions and caveats: Cumulative frequency (of public TCR beta family members) identified carriers of CMV plus the relevant HLA. What dominated the ex vivo response were HLA-C-restricted CMV-specific TCR beta clonotypes.

This chain joins TRBV28 and TRBJ1-2; no reliable D call. The sequenced sample was PBMCs. The receptor was isolated from a human donor in good health (CMV status not recorded). Some clones in this sample may be carry-over from other donors' samples. Here the CDR3 reads CASSSEYGYTF. CDR3 in DNA: TGTGCCAGCAGCTCAGAGTATGGCTACACCTTC.